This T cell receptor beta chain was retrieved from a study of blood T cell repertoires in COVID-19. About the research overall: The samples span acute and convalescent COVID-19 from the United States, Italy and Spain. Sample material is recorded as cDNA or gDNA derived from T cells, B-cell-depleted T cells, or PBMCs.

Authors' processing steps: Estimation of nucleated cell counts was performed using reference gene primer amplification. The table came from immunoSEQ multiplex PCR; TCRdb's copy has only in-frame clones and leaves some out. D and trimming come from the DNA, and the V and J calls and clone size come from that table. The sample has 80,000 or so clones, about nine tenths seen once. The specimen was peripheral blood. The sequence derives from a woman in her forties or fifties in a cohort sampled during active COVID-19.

The CDR3 here is CASQPGTSSVNEQFF. The CDR3 region has the DNA TGTGCCAGCCAACCCGGGACTAGTAGTGTCAATGAGCAGTTCTTC. The rearrangement joins TRBV5-4 to TRBJ2-1, with 8 bases matching TRBD2. Germline values: CDR1 SGHNT, CDR2 YYREEE (reference sequence). V was clipped by 7 bases and J by 6 bases; unmatched bases: 12. The CDR3 contains 15 residues.